This T cell receptor (beta chain) was recorded in a study of regulatory T cells in long-lasting Graves disease. Time point specified: persistent/refractory GD, antithyroid drugs over 5 years with positive TRAb. Isolated PBMC RNA provided the starting material for the TCR library. This clonotype was counted ten times or more. V shed 6 bases, J shed 7 bases, and the junction held 6 bases outside the gene matches. The CDR3 is 14 amino acids. CDR1 and CDR2 (germline): MNHNS, SASEGT. TCR beta libraries were built with iRepertoire HTBI primers and Arm-PCR of CDR3 regions. TCRdb re-called the multiplex PCR reads through MiXCR, storing one row per CDR3 protein. The repertoire has 650,000 to 850,000 distinct CDR3 sequences, about 30% of them found once; the top ten carry about two fifths.

The chain has TRBV6-1 and TRBJ1-6; 7 bases are shared with TRBD1. Sequences were derived from peripheral blood mononuclear cells (PBMCs), sampled when the disease was refractory, from a patient treated with antithyroid drugs. The TCR was taken from a female donor with Graves disease. The CDR3 DNA reads as TGTGCCAGCAGGACCGGGACAGCCAATTCACCCCTCCACTTT. Amino acids: CASRTGTANSPLHF.